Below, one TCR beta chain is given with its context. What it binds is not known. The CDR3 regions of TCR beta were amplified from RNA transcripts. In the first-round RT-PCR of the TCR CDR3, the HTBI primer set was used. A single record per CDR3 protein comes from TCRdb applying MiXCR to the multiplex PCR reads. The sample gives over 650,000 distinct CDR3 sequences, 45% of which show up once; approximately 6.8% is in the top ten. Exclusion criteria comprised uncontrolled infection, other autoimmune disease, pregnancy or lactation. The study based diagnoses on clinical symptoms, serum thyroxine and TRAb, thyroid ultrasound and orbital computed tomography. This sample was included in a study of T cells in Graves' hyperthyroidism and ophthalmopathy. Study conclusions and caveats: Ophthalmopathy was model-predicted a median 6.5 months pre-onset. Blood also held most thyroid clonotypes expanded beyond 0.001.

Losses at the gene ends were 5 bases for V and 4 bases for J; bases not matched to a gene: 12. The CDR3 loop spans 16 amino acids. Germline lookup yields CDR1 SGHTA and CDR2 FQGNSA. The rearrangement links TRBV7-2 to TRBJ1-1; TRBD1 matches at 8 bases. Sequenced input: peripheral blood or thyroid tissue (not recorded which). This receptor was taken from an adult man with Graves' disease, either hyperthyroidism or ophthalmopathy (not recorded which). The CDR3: CASSTPTGAEGTEAFF. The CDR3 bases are TGTGCCAGCAGCACCCCGACAGGGGCGGAGGGCACTGAAGCTTTCTTT.